The rows below give T cell receptor beta chains drawn from one sample of a study of T cell responses to AZD1222 COVID-19 vaccine. Profiling relied on immunoSEQ multiplex PCR, and the TCRdb table lists in-frame clones only, not all of them. The profile shows tens of thousands of clones, roughly 88% of them singletons. The material was peripheral blood, obtained on day 0 of AZD1222 vaccination. The receptors here all came from an adult in good health. CDR3s include the opening cysteine and the closing phenylalanine or tryptophan. The D gene is left open where the match is weak. For some rows the clone size is stated as once, few or many, or as a class when expanded; others skip it.

d_call: -; cdr3_length: 13; j_call: TRBJ1-2; clone_size: -; v_call: TRBV3-1/TRBV3-2; cdr3_nt: TGTGCCAGCAGCCTGGGTCCATCCTATGGCTACACCTTC; cdr3_aa: CASSLGPSYGYTF
d_call: -; cdr3_length: 14; j_call: TRBJ1-3; clone_size: -; v_call: TRBV6-1; cdr3_nt: TGTGCCAGCAGTGAAAAGCCCTCTGGAAACACCATATATTTT; cdr3_aa: CASSEKPSGNTIYF
d_call: TRBD2; cdr3_length: 16; j_call: TRBJ2-1; clone_size: -; v_call: TRBV6-5; cdr3_nt: TGTGCCAGCAGTTACTCGATAGCGGGGGGCTACAATGAGCAGTTCTTC; cdr3_aa: CASSYSIAGGYNEQFF
d_call: TRBD2; cdr3_length: 15; j_call: TRBJ2-7; clone_size: -; v_call: TRBV19; cdr3_nt: TGTGCCAGTAGTACTTTAGTAGCGGGCCCCTACGAGCAGTACTTC; cdr3_aa: CASSTLVAGPYEQYF
d_call: TRBD2; cdr3_length: 15; j_call: TRBJ2-3; clone_size: once; v_call: TRBV6-4; cdr3_nt: TGTGCCAGCAGTGAAGAAGCGGGGGATACAAGTACGCAGTATTTT; cdr3_aa: CASSEEAGDTSTQYF
d_call: -; cdr3_length: 15; j_call: TRBJ1-4; clone_size: once; v_call: TRBV3-1/TRBV3-2; cdr3_nt: TGTGCCAGCAGCCAAGATTTGTCCCCTAATGAAAAACTGTTTTTT; cdr3_aa: CASSQDLSPNEKLFF
d_call: -; cdr3_length: 12; j_call: TRBJ1-4; clone_size: -; v_call: TRBV20-1; cdr3_nt: TGCAGTGCTAGTGGGTTGGGTGAAAAACTGTTTTTT; cdr3_aa: CSASGLGEKLFF
d_call: -; cdr3_length: 13; j_call: TRBJ1-1; clone_size: few; v_call: TRBV7-9; cdr3_nt: TGTGCCAGCAGCCAGGACAGGAACACTGAAGCTTTCTTT; cdr3_aa: CASSQDRNTEAFF
d_call: -; cdr3_length: 14; j_call: TRBJ1-5; clone_size: -; v_call: TRBV28; cdr3_nt: TGTGCCAGCAGTTTCGGTGGGAGCAATCAGCCCCAGCATTTT; cdr3_aa: CASSFGGSNQPQHF
d_call: TRBD2; cdr3_length: 22; j_call: TRBJ2-2; clone_size: -; v_call: TRBV3-1/TRBV3-2; cdr3_nt: TGTGCCAGCAGCCAAGATAGGAGCGGGGGGTACCAAAACACCTGCGGGCCCGGGGAGCTGTTTTTT; cdr3_aa: CASSQDRSGGYQNTCGPGELFF
d_call: -; cdr3_length: 15; j_call: TRBJ2-1; clone_size: few; v_call: TRBV5-1; cdr3_nt: TGCGCCACCGCTGTCCGGCCCCTCGGGAACAATGAGCAGTTCTTC; cdr3_aa: CATAVRPLGNNEQFF
d_call: -; cdr3_length: 16; j_call: TRBJ2-3; clone_size: -; v_call: TRBV5-1; cdr3_nt: TGCGCCAGCAGCTTGACCGGGACTTCCCCCGTCGATACGCAGTATTTT; cdr3_aa: CASSLTGTSPVDTQYF
d_call: TRBD1; cdr3_length: 14; j_call: TRBJ1-5; clone_size: -; v_call: TRBV28; cdr3_nt: TGTGCCAGCCGGGACAGTGATAGCAATCAGCCCCAGCATTTT; cdr3_aa: CASRDSDSNQPQHF
d_call: -; cdr3_length: 16; j_call: TRBJ2-3; clone_size: -; v_call: TRBV6-2/TRBV6-3; cdr3_nt: TGTGCCAGCAGTTACTGGGTGGGTTTCCGCACAGATACGCAGTATTTT; cdr3_aa: CASSYWVGFRTDTQYF
d_call: -; cdr3_length: 16; j_call: TRBJ1-6; clone_size: -; v_call: TRBV20-1; cdr3_nt: TGCAGTGCTAGTAGTTCCAGGGCATACAGGTCTTCACCCCTCCACTTT; cdr3_aa: CSASSSRAYRSSPLHF
d_call: -; cdr3_length: 17; j_call: TRBJ1-1; clone_size: once; v_call: TRBV11-3; cdr3_nt: TGTGCCAGCAGAACGAAGGGGACGGGGGCGAGGAGAGCTGAAGCTTTCTTT; cdr3_aa: CASRTKGTGARRAEAFF
d_call: -; cdr3_length: 13; j_call: TRBJ1-1; clone_size: -; v_call: TRBV11-3; cdr3_nt: TGTGCCAGCAGCTTTCAGGTGGGGACTGAAGCTTTCTTT; cdr3_aa: CASSFQVGTEAFF
d_call: -; cdr3_length: 14; j_call: TRBJ2-1; clone_size: -; v_call: TRBV18; cdr3_nt: TGTGCCAGCTCACCCACGGACGGTAACAATGAGCAGTTCTTC; cdr3_aa: CASSPTDGNNEQFF
d_call: -; cdr3_length: 14; j_call: TRBJ2-2; clone_size: -; v_call: TRBV27; cdr3_nt: TGTGCCACCAGTTTATCCACAGGGAGAGGGGAGCTGTTTTTT; cdr3_aa: CATSLSTGRGELFF
d_call: TRBD1; cdr3_length: 15; j_call: TRBJ1-5; clone_size: -; v_call: TRBV7-2; cdr3_nt: TGTGCCAGCAGCTTACAGGGACAGCCGAATCAGCCCCAGCATTTT; cdr3_aa: CASSLQGQPNQPQHF
d_call: -; cdr3_length: 15; j_call: TRBJ1-1; clone_size: -; v_call: TRBV5-1; cdr3_nt: TGCGCCAGCAGCTTGGCGAACAGGGTGAACACTGAAGCTTTCTTT; cdr3_aa: CASSLANRVNTEAFF
d_call: -; cdr3_length: 13; j_call: TRBJ1-1; clone_size: -; v_call: TRBV12-5; cdr3_nt: TGTGCTAGTGGTTTGCGAGGGGACACTGAAGCTTTCTTT; cdr3_aa: CASGLRGDTEAFF
d_call: -; cdr3_length: 15; j_call: TRBJ1-5; clone_size: -; v_call: TRBV3-1/TRBV3-2; cdr3_nt: TGTGCCAGCAGCCCCACCACGGGGACGTATCAGCCCCAGCATTTT; cdr3_aa: CASSPTTGTYQPQHF
d_call: -; cdr3_length: 13; j_call: TRBJ1-1; clone_size: once; v_call: TRBV2; cdr3_nt: TGTGCCACGGGGGAGGGTTGGGCCACTGAAGCTTTCTTT; cdr3_aa: CATGEGWATEAFF
d_call: -; cdr3_length: 16; j_call: TRBJ2-7; clone_size: -; v_call: TRBV5-6; cdr3_nt: TGTGCCAGCAGCTCCGTCAACTTGGGCCTTAAGGGCGAGCAGTACTTC; cdr3_aa: CASSSVNLGLKGEQYF
d_call: -; cdr3_length: 15; j_call: TRBJ1-3; clone_size: -; v_call: TRBV4-3; cdr3_nt: TGCGCCAGCAGCCAAGACTCCCACTCTGGAAACACCATATATTTT; cdr3_aa: CASSQDSHSGNTIYF
d_call: -; cdr3_length: 14; j_call: TRBJ1-1; clone_size: -; v_call: TRBV29-1; cdr3_nt: TGCAGCGTTGGGGCTGTGGCCCTGAACACTGAAGCTTTCTTT; cdr3_aa: CSVGAVALNTEAFF
d_call: TRBD1; cdr3_length: 14; j_call: TRBJ1-1; clone_size: -; v_call: TRBV7-2; cdr3_nt: TGTGCCAGCAGCTTCCGACAGGGAGGGACTGAAGCTTTCTTT; cdr3_aa: CASSFRQGGTEAFF
d_call: -; cdr3_length: 14; j_call: TRBJ1-2; clone_size: -; v_call: TRBV6-5; cdr3_nt: TGTGCCAGCGGGGGTCGTGACGCTAACTATGGCTACACCTTC; cdr3_aa: CASGGRDANYGYTF
d_call: TRBD2; cdr3_length: 13; j_call: TRBJ2-5; clone_size: -; v_call: TRBV12-5; cdr3_nt: TGTGCTAGTGGATTTGGGGGGGAAGAGACCCAGTACTTC; cdr3_aa: CASGFGGEETQYF
d_call: TRBD1; cdr3_length: 15; j_call: TRBJ2-2; clone_size: -; v_call: TRBV19; cdr3_nt: TGTGCCACCGTAAAAACAGGGGGCGCGGGCGGGGAGCTGTTTTTT; cdr3_aa: CATVKTGGAGGELFF
d_call: -; cdr3_length: 14; j_call: TRBJ2-7; clone_size: -; v_call: TRBV25-1; cdr3_nt: TGTGCCAGCAGTAAAAGGGGGGCGGGCTACGAGCAGTACTTC; cdr3_aa: CASSKRGAGYEQYF
d_call: TRBD1; cdr3_length: 14; j_call: TRBJ2-2; clone_size: -; v_call: TRBV5-6; cdr3_nt: TGTGCCAGCAGCTTGTGGACAGGGGACGGGGAGCTGTTTTTT; cdr3_aa: CASSLWTGDGELFF
d_call: TRBD1; cdr3_length: 13; j_call: TRBJ2-7; clone_size: -; v_call: TRBV6-5; cdr3_nt: TGTGCCAGCAGTAGACAGGGGTCCTACGAGCAGTACTTC; cdr3_aa: CASSRQGSYEQYF
d_call: -; cdr3_length: 9; j_call: TRBJ1-2; clone_size: -; v_call: TRBV7-9; cdr3_nt: TGTGCCAGCAACTTCGGCTACACCTTC; cdr3_aa: CASNFGYTF
d_call: TRBD2; cdr3_length: 15; j_call: TRBJ2-1; clone_size: -; v_call: TRBV2; cdr3_nt: TGTGCCAGCAGTGAGGGGGGACTAGCGTTTAATGAGCAGTTCTTC; cdr3_aa: CASSEGGLAFNEQFF
d_call: TRBD1; cdr3_length: 13; j_call: TRBJ1-5; clone_size: -; v_call: TRBV2; cdr3_nt: TGTGCCTCACACAGGGGGCGCGGTCAGCCCCAGCATTTT; cdr3_aa: CASHRGRGQPQHF
d_call: -; cdr3_length: 14; j_call: TRBJ2-2; clone_size: -; v_call: TRBV24-1; cdr3_nt: TGTGCCACCAGTGGGGGGGCGCGGACCGGGGAGCTGTTTTTT; cdr3_aa: CATSGGARTGELFF
d_call: TRBD2; cdr3_length: 16; j_call: TRBJ2-3; clone_size: -; v_call: TRBV4-3; cdr3_nt: TGCGCCAGCAGCCAAGCCCGCGGGGGGGCAGGTGATACGCAGTATTTT; cdr3_aa: CASSQARGGAGDTQYF
d_call: TRBD2; cdr3_length: 18; j_call: TRBJ2-3; clone_size: -; v_call: TRBV4-3; cdr3_nt: TGCGCCAGCAGCCAAGAACCTAGCGGGGGGGCCCGTGGAGATACGCAGTATTTT; cdr3_aa: CASSQEPSGGARGDTQYF
d_call: TRBD1; cdr3_length: 14; j_call: TRBJ2-7; clone_size: -; v_call: TRBV6-5; cdr3_nt: TGTGCCAGCAGCATTAGGACAGGGGGCTACGAGCAGTACTTC; cdr3_aa: CASSIRTGGYEQYF
d_call: -; cdr3_length: 16; j_call: TRBJ1-4; clone_size: -; v_call: TRBV4-3; cdr3_nt: TGCGCCAGCAGCCTCCACTGGGGGAAGACTAATGAAAAACTGTTTTTT; cdr3_aa: CASSLHWGKTNEKLFF
d_call: -; cdr3_length: 13; j_call: TRBJ2-2; clone_size: -; v_call: TRBV7-9; cdr3_nt: TGTGCCAGCAGCTTTCGGAACACCGGGGAGCTGTTTTTT; cdr3_aa: CASSFRNTGELFF
d_call: -; cdr3_length: 13; j_call: TRBJ1-3; clone_size: -; v_call: TRBV5-1; cdr3_nt: TGCGCCAGCAGCTCCGGACAGGGAAACACCATATATTTT; cdr3_aa: CASSSGQGNTIYF
d_call: -; cdr3_length: 13; j_call: TRBJ2-2; clone_size: -; v_call: TRBV7-2; cdr3_nt: TGTGCCAGCAGGCCACAAATCACCGGGGAGCTGTTTTTT; cdr3_aa: CASRPQITGELFF
d_call: -; cdr3_length: 13; j_call: TRBJ2-1; clone_size: few; v_call: TRBV18; cdr3_nt: TGTGCCAGCTCACCAAGTCTTGGTGGTGAGCAGTTCTTC; cdr3_aa: CASSPSLGGEQFF
d_call: -; cdr3_length: 11; j_call: TRBJ1-2; clone_size: -; v_call: TRBV9; cdr3_nt: TGTGCCAGCAGCGTAGGGGACAGCTACACCTTC; cdr3_aa: CASSVGDSYTF